The entry below gives a single T cell receptor beta chain sequence along with its context. The CDR3 is 16 amino acids. Germline V gene sequence: CDR1 LNHDA, CDR2 SQIVND (reference sequence). Losses at the gene ends were 0 bases for V and 5 bases for J; bases not matched to a gene: 6. The data derive from a study of cytomegalovirus exposure and HLA in healthy donors. PCR used 60 Vbeta primers and 13 Jbeta primers. The assay was immunoSEQ multiplex PCR, and TCRdb's table has in-frame clones only and misses some. The table lists about 140,000 clones, roughly four fifths of them singletons. This receptor was taken from a woman between 40 and 50 years old in good health and CMV-seronegative. The chain combines TRBV19 with TRBJ2-5; 10 bases agree with TRBD2. Source material: PBMCs. The CDR3 is CASSIDLAGEQETQYF. For the CDR3, the DNA is TGTGCCAGTAGTATAGATCTAGCGGGGGAACAGGAGACCCAGTACTTC. The entire variable domain, with the rest obtained from reference TRBV19 and TRBJ2-5, is as follows: DGGITQSPKYLFRKEGQNVTLSCEQNLNHDAMYWYRQDPGQGLRLIYYSQIVNDFQKGDIAEGYSVSREKKESFPLTVTSAQKNPTAFYLCASSIDLAGEQETQYFGPGTRLLVL.